The clone carrying this T cell receptor (delta chain) rates as medium-sized. With a far larger clone one base away, a read error is the likely cause. The sample is drawn from a study of gamma-delta T cells after stem cell transplantation. TCRdb ran CATT on the RT-PCR reads. The data show thousands of delta-chain clones, more than 2.5% seen once. The V end lost 0 bases, the J end lost 1 base, and 20 bases lay between the germline ends. This CDR3 has 18 residues. Per the germline V gene, CDR1 is GEAIGNYY and CDR2 is EKD. This rearrangement joins TRDV2 to TRDJ1, with D maybe TRDD3 (5 bases). This TCR was sampled from a human donor. It is not recorded whose cells these are; they may come from a transplant donor. Source material: gamma-delta T cells. The chain's CDR3 is CACDTLHRTVGSTDKLIF. In nucleotides, the CDR3 is TGTGCCTGTGACACCCTCCACCGTACTGTGGGATCCACCGATAAACTCATCTTT.